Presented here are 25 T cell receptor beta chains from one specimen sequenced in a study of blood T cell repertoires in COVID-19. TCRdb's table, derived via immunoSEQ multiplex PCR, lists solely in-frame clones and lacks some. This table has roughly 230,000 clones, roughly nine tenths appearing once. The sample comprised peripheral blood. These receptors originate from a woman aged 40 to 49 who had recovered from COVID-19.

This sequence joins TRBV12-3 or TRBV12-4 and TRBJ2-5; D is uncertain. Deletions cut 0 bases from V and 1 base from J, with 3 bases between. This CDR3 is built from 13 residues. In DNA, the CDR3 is TGTGCCAGCAGTTTAGCCAGCCAAGAGACCCAGTACTTC. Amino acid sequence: CASSLASQETQYF.

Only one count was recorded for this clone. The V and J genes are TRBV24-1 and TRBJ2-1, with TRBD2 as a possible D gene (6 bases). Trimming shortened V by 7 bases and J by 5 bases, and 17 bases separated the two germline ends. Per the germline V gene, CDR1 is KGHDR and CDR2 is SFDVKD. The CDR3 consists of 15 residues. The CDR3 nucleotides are TGTGCCACCAGGGGCGGCGGGGCAAATGACAATGAGCAGTTCTTC. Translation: CATRGGGANDNEQFF.

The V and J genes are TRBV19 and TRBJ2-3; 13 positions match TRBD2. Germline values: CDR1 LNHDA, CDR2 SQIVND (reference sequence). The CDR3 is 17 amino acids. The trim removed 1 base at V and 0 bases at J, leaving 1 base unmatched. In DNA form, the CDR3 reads TGTGCCAGTAGTATAGGACTAGCGGGGGGTAGCACAGATACGCAGTATTTT. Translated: CASSIGLAGGSTDTQYF.

CDR3 bases: TGCAGCGTTGAACTTAGCGGGAGCGTCTACAATGAGCAGTTCTTC. The encoded protein is CSVELSGSVYNEQFF. This chain connects TRBV29-1 to TRBJ2-1; 9 nucleotides align to TRBD2. V shed 2 bases and J 3 bases; nucleotides not matched to a gene: 5. Germline V lookup: CDR1 SQVTM, CDR2 ANQGSEA. The CDR3 is 15 amino acids.

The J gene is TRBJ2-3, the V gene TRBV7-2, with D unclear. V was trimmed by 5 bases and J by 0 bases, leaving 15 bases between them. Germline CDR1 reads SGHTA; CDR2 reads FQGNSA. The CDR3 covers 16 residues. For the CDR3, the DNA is TGTGCCAGCAGCCCACGACGGGTTTCTAGCACAGATACGCAGTATTTT. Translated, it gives CASSPRRVSSTDTQYF.

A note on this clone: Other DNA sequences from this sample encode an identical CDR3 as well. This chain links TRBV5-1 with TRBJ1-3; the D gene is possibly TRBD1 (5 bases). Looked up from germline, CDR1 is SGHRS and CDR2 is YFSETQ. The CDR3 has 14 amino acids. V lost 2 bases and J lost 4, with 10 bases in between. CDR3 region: CASSFDSSGNTIYF. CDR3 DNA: TGCGCCAGCAGCTTCGACAGTTCGGGAAACACCATATATTTT.

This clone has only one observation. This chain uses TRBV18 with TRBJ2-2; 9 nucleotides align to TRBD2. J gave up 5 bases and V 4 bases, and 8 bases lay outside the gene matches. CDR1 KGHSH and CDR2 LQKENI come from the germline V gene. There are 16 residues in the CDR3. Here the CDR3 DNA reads TGTGCCAGCTCACGAGATAGCGGGAGCCAAACCGGGGAGCTGTTTTTT. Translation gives CASSRDSGSQTGELFF.

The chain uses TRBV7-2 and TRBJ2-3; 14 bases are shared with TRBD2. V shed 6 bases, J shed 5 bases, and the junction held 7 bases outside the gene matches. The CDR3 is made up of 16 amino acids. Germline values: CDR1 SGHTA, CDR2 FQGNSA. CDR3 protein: CASSATSGGAKDTQYF. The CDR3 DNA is TGTGCCAGCAGTGCGACTAGCGGGGGGGCCAAAGATACGCAGTATTTT.

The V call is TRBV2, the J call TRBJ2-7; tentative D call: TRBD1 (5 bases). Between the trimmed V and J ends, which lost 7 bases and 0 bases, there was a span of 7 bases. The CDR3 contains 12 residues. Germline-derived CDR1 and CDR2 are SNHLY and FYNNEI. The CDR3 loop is CASTDSSYEQYF. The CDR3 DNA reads TGTGCCAGCACCGACAGCTCCTACGAGCAGTACTTC.

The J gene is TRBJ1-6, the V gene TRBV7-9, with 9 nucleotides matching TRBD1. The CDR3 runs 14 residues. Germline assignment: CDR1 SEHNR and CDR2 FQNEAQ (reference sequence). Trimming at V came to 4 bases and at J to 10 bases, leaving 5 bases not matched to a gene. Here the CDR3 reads CASSWTGVGSPLHF. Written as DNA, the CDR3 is TGTGCCAGCAGCTGGACAGGGGTTGGCTCACCCCTCCACTTT.

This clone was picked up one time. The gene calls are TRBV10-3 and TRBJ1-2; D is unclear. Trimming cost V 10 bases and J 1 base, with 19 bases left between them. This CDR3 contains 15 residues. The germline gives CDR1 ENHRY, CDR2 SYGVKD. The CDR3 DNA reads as TGTGCCACCATCTCTCCAACTTCGGGTAACTATGGCTACACCTTC. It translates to CATISPTSGNYGYTF.

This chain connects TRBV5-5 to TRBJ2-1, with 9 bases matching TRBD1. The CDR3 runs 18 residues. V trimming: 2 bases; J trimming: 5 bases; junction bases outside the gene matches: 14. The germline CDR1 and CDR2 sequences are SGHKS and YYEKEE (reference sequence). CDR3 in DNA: TGTGCCAGCAGCTTCTCCCCCGACGGACAGGGGTTTGACAATGAGCAGTTCTTC. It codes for CASSFSPDGQGFDNEQFF.

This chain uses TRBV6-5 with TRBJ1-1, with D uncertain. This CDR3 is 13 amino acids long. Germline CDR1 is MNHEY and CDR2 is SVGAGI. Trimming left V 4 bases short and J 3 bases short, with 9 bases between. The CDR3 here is CASSSLGYTEAFF. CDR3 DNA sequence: TGTGCCAGCAGTTCACTCGGGTACACTGAAGCTTTCTTT.

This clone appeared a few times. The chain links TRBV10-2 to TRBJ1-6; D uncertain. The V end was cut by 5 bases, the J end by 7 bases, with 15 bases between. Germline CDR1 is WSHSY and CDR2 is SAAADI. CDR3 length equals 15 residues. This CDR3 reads CASSQAIVPNSPLHF. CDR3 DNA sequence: TGCGCCAGCAGTCAGGCCATAGTCCCCAATTCACCCCTCCACTTT.

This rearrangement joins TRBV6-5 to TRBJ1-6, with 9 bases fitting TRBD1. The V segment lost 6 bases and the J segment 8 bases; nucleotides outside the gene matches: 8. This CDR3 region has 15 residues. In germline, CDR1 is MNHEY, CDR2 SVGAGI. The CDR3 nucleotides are TGTGCCAGCAGCTCCGGGACAGGGTGGGATTCACCCCTCCACTTT. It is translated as CASSSGTGWDSPLHF.

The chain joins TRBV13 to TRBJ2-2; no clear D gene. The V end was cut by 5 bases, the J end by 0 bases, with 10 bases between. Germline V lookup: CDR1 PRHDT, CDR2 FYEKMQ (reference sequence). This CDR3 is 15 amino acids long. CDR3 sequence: CASSTLHTNTGELFF. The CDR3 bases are TGTGCCAGCAGCACATTACATACGAACACCGGGGAGCTGTTTTTT.

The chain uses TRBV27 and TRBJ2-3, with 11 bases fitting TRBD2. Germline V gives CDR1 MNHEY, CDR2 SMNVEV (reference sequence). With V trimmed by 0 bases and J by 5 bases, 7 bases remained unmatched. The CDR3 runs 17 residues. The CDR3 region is CASSLSPSGRLEDTQYF. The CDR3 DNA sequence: TGTGCCAGCAGTTTATCCCCTAGCGGGAGGTTGGAAGATACGCAGTATTTT.

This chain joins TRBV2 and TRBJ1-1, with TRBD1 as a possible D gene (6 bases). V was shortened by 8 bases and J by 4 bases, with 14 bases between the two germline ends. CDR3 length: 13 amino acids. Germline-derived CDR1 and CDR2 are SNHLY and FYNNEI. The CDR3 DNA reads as TGTGCCAGCCGGAACCTAGGGGGCACTGAAGCTTTCTTT. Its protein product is CASRNLGGTEAFF.

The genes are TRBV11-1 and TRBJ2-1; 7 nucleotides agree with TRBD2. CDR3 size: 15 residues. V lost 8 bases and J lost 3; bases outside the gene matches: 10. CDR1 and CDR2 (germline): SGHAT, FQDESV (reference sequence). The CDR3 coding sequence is TGTGCCAGCGGGCTTCGGGGCGGGGGCTACAATGAGCAGTTCTTC. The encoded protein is CASGLRGGGYNEQFF.

The CDR3 DNA reads as TGTGCCATATCGTTGGTCGGCGGTCCCACAGATACGCAGTATTTT. Protein sequence: CAISLVGGPTDTQYF. This chain connects TRBV10-3 to TRBJ2-3, with D hard to call. The germline gives CDR1 ENHRY, CDR2 SYGVKD. This CDR3 contains 15 residues. Trimming cost V 9 bases and J 2 bases, with 18 bases left between them.

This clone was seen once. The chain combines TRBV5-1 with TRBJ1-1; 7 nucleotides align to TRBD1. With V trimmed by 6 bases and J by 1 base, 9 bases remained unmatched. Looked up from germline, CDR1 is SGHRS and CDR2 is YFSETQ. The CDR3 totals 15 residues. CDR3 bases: TGCGCCAGCACCACCGGGACAGTAGCGAACACTGAAGCTTTCTTT. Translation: CASTTGTVANTEAFF. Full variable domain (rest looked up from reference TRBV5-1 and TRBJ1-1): KAGVTQTPRYLIKTRGQQVTLSCSPISGHRSVSWYQQTPGQGLQFLFEYFSETQRNKGNFPGRFSGRQFSNSRSEMNVSTLELGDSALYLCASTTGTVANTEAFFGQGTRLTVV.

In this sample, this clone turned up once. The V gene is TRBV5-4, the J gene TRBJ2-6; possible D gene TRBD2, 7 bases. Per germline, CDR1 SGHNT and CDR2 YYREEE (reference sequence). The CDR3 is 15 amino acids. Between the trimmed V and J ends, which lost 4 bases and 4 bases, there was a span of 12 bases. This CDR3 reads CASSRGGSGANVLTF. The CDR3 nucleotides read TGTGCCAGCAGCAGGGGGGGCTCCGGGGCCAACGTCCTGACTTTC.

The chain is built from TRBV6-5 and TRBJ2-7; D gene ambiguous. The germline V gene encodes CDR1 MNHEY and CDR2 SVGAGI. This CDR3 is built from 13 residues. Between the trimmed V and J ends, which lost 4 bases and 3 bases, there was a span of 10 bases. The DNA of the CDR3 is TGTGCCAGCAGTTTCCGAGTCGGCTACGAGCAGTACTTC. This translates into CASSFRVGYEQYF.

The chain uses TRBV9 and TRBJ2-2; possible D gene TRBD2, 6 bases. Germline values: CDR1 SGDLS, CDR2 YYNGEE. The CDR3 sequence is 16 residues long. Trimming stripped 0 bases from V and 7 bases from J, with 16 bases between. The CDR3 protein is CASSVAPGVYVGELFF. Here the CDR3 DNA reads TGTGCCAGCAGCGTAGCTCCGGGGGTTTACGTCGGGGAGCTGTTTTTT.

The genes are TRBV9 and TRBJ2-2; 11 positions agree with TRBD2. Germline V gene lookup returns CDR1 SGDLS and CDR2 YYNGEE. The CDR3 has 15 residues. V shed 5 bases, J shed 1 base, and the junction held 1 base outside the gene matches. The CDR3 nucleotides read TGTGCCAGCAGTACTAGCGGGGGGAACACCGGGGAGCTGTTTTTT. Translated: CASSTSGGNTGELFF.